Sequencing of this T cell receptor beta chain was carried out in a study of cytomegalovirus exposure and HLA in healthy donors. CDR1 SGHRS and CDR2 YFSETQ come from the germline V gene. Trimming removed 3 bases from V and 4 bases from J; junction bases left unmatched: 7. There are 15 residues in the CDR3. Some clones are missing from TCRdb's copy, which holds only in-frame ones; the method was immunoSEQ multiplex PCR. The repertoire holds 250,000 to 400,000 clones, with around 90% as singletons. The source of this sequence is a man aged 25 to 45 in good health and CMV-seronegative. The sequenced sample consisted of PBMCs. V is TRBV5-1 and J is TRBJ2-7; 10 positions match TRBD1. CDR3 amino acids: CASSWTGDRGYEQYF. CDR3 DNA sequence: TGCGCCAGCAGCTGGACCGGGGACAGGGGTTACGAGCAGTACTTC. Combining the CDR3 with reference TRBV5-1 and TRBJ2-7 gives the whole variable domain KAGVTQTPRYLIKTRGQQVTLSCSPISGHRSVSWYQQTPGQGLQFLFEYFSETQRNKGNFPGRFSGRQFSNSRSEMNVSTLELGDSALYLCASSWTGDRGYEQYFGPGTRLTVT.